One sample yielded the 6 T cell receptor beta chains listed below, sequenced in a study of cytomegalovirus exposure and HLA in healthy donors. With 60 Vbeta and 13 Jbeta primers, the PCR was carried out. The table came from immunoSEQ multiplex PCR; TCRdb's copy has only in-frame clones and leaves some out. This repertoire shows 100,000 to 150,000 clones, approximately 84% found once; its top ten account for approximately 3%. Material: PBMCs. The receptors originated from a boy between 2 and 10 years old in good health and CMV-seronegative.

The V call is TRBV19, the J call TRBJ2-1; D perhaps matches TRBD2 (7 bases). This CDR3 is built from 16 residues. Trimming removed 11 bases from V and 0 bases from J, with 20 bases in between. The germline V gene encodes CDR1 LNHDA and CDR2 SQIVND (reference sequence). DNA of the CDR3: TGTGCCGTGAGCCCGGGGGGCGAGAGCTCCTACAATGAGCAGTTCTTC. This sequence encodes CAVSPGGESSYNEQFF.

The V and J genes are TRBV5-1 and TRBJ2-2; TRBD1 matches 8 bases. The CDR3 spans 16 residues. V was pared by 3 bases and J by 0 bases, with 4 bases of the junction left unmatched. Germline V gene data show CDR1 as SGHRS and CDR2 as YFSETQ. The CDR3 here is CASSYQGAPNTGELFF. CDR3 bases: TGCGCCAGCAGCTACCAGGGGGCCCCGAACACCGGGGAGCTGTTTTTT.

V gene TRBV5-8 combines with J gene TRBJ2-1; 10 nucleotides align to TRBD2. CDR3 length: 15 residues. The V segment lost 0 bases and the J segment 4 bases; nucleotides outside the gene matches: 1. Germline CDR1 is SGHTS and CDR2 is YDEGEE. CDR3 in DNA: TGTGCCAGCAGCTTGGGGACTAGCGGTTACAATGAGCAGTTCTTC. This gives the protein CASSLGTSGYNEQFF.

The V gene is TRBV4-3, the J gene TRBJ2-7; 7 nucleotides match TRBD1. Germline V gives CDR1 LGHNA, CDR2 YSLEER. The junction had 17 bases not matched to a gene; V was cut back by 1 base and J by 5 bases. The CDR3 consists of 18 residues. The CDR3 is CASSQVWAYDREKNEQYF. The CDR3 DNA reads as TGCGCCAGCAGCCAAGTTTGGGCCTACGACAGGGAAAAGAACGAGCAGTACTTC.

V usage is TRBV18 and J usage is TRBJ1-2; TRBD1 agrees at 10 bases. Germline CDR1 reads KGHSH; CDR2 reads LQKENI. CDR3 length: 14 residues. J was trimmed by 5 bases and V by 3 bases; bases with no gene match: 3. In DNA form, the CDR3 reads TGTGCCAGCTCACCCGAGGACAGGGGGTATGGCTACACCTTC. The encoded protein is CASSPEDRGYGYTF.

The chain uses TRBV4-1 and TRBJ1-2; D gene uncertain. The CDR3 covers 15 residues. The germline V gene encodes CDR1 MGHRA and CDR2 YSYEKL. V was trimmed by 0 bases and J by 0 bases, leaving 8 bases between them. The CDR3 nucleotides read TGCGCCAGCAGCCAAGAGAAACGGGCTAACTATGGCTACACCTTC. It translates to CASSQEKRANYGYTF.